Listed below are T cell receptor beta chains from one sample, sequenced in a study of blood T cell repertoires in COVID-19. The method was immunoSEQ multiplex PCR; TCRdb's version includes in-frame clones alone and lacks a portion of them. This table has approximately 350,000 clones, approximately 86% appearing once. Sequencing was performed on peripheral blood. The receptors shown here come from a woman aged 55-70 years with COVID-19, enrolled during active disease. CDR3s leave out the opening cysteine and the closing phenylalanine or tryptophan. The order of the fields is J gene, V gene, CDR3 protein.

TRBJ2-5 TRBV5-5 ASSLGAGQSETQY
TRBJ2-7 TRBV30 AWSETWGGDEQY
TRBJ2-2 TRBV7-2 ASSLEVGQNTGELF
TRBJ2-1 TRBV7-9 ASSRGGALREQF
TRBJ2-1 TRBV7-3 ASSFPSGGAEEQF
TRBJ1-2 TRBV5-8 ASSNRVSQGYT
TRBJ2-1 TRBV7-2 ASSLIGRGEQF
TRBJ2-7 TRBV15 ATSRDRRGGLSEQY
TRBJ2-3 TRBV3-1/TRBV3-2 ASSQSPRTDTQY
TRBJ2-2 TRBV7-3 ASSSLQGAAGELF
TRBJ2-1 TRBV27 ASSLWVGGLDEQF
TRBJ1-2 TRBV30 AWAQGYGYT
TRBJ1-1 TRBV4-2 ASSQEEGTAF
TRBJ1-5 TRBV27 ASSTRAWDQPQH
TRBJ2-5 TRBV6-5 ASIPTGTETQY
TRBJ2-7 TRBV4-2 ASSQDLGSYEQY
TRBJ2-1 TRBV5-5 ASSLELHNEQF
TRBJ2-7 TRBV2 ASSGQSYEQY
TRBJ1-1 TRBV7-9 ASSSRGTSNTEAF
TRBJ2-7 TRBV10-1 ASSDLTGGDEQY
TRBJ2-1 TRBV10-2 ASSPSGGYNEQF
TRBJ2-7 TRBV18 ASSLRTGVTYEQY
TRBJ2-5 TRBV24-1 ATSDPTSGRETQY
TRBJ2-7 TRBV18 ASSPPGSGAYEQY
TRBJ2-5 TRBV21-1 ASSYLDRGETQY
TRBJ2-1 TRBV25-1 ASSEWGQGANFYNEQF
TRBJ2-7 TRBV9 ASSGTGGEQY
TRBJ2-7 TRBV29-1 SVVGGTSYEQY
TRBJ2-1 TRBV19 ASSIGGSYNEQF
TRBJ2-2 TRBV6-6 ASTAGGELF
TRBJ1-2 TRBV30 AWTPRGNYGYT
TRBJ2-5 TRBV4-3 ASSQVRRRMETQY
TRBJ1-2 TRBV6-5 ASTGRQGVGYT
TRBJ1-5 TRBV19 ASSMGRAQPQH
TRBJ1-1 TRBV6-2/TRBV6-3 ASSSTNRGTEAF
TRBJ2-1 TRBV9 ASSEGESASSYNEQF
TRBJ2-7 TRBV20-1 SATEGSEQY
TRBJ2-3 TRBV7-8 ASSSRPSGGTDTQY
TRBJ1-1 TRBV7-9 ASSLGSTEAF
TRBJ1-5 TRBV19 ASSIRTGLDSNQPQH
TRBJ2-2 TRBV5-6 ASSLKRTGPNTGELF
TRBJ1-1 TRBV19 ATRGLSNTEAF
TRBJ2-5 TRBV5-4 ASSSGQGGQKTQY
TRBJ1-4 TRBV7-9 ASGTVNNEKLF
TRBJ1-6 TRBV11-2 ASSLALDNSYNSPLH
TRBJ1-4 TRBV6-5 ASSYLGQGIEKLF
TRBJ1-1 TRBV6-5 ASSYFLGVGFTEAF